Listed here are 25 T cell receptor beta chains from one sample, sequenced in a study of T cells in Graves' hyperthyroidism and ophthalmopathy. RNA transcripts gave rise to amplified TCR beta CDR3 regions. The HTBI primer set was used in a first-round RT-PCR of the TCR CDR3. From the multiplex PCR reads, TCRdb called clonotypes with MiXCR, one entry per CDR3 protein. The sample records about 740,000 distinct CDR3 sequences, less than 15% being singletons. The sequenced sample consisted of blood. The source is a young woman with Graves' hyperthyroidism.

This clonotype was seen at least ten times. The chain has TRBV20-1 and TRBJ2-3, with 7 bases fitting TRBD2. The germline V gene has CDR1 DFQATT and CDR2 SNEGSKA (reference sequence). Losses at the gene ends were 8 bases for V and 3 bases for J; bases not matched to a gene: 14. The CDR3 is 15 amino acids. CDR3 sequence: CSFLSFSAGTDTQYF. CDR3 bases: TGCAGTTTCTTGTCCTTTTCAGCGGGGACAGATACGCAGTATTTT.

This clonotype showed up many times. The rearrangement links TRBV27 to TRBJ1-1; D ambiguous. Germline CDR1 MNHEY, CDR2 SMNVEV (reference sequence). Trimming took 3 bases from V and 1 from J, leaving 6 bases between them. The CDR3 has 13 amino acids. Here the CDR3 reads CASSLIKNTEAFF. CDR3 in DNA: TGTGCCAGCAGTTTGATCAAGAACACTGAAGCTTTCTTT.

V is TRBV30 and J is TRBJ1-1; the D gene is possibly TRBD1 (5 bases). CDR3 length: 14 amino acids. The germline CDR1 and CDR2 sequences are GTSNPN and SVGIG (reference sequence). The V gene lost 1 base and the J gene lost 1 base, with 10 bases spanning the gap. CDR3 bases: TGTGCCTGGAGTGGCGCAGGGCGGAACACTGAAGCTTTCTTT. It translates to CAWSGAGRNTEAFF.

V and J are TRBV7-2 and TRBJ2-7, with 9 bases lining up with TRBD1. CDR1 and CDR2 from the germline V gene are SGHTA and FQGNSA. This CDR3 region has 14 residues. V lost 5 bases, J lost 3 bases, and 5 bases stayed unmatched. The CDR3 spells CASSRMTGGYEQYF. The CDR3, as DNA: TGTGCCAGCAGCAGGATGACAGGGGGCTACGAGCAGTACTTC.

This clonotype was detected only a few times. V usage is TRBV5-1 and J usage is TRBJ2-3, with D uncertain. The V gene lost 5 bases and the J gene lost 0 bases, with 10 bases spanning the gap. The CDR3 totals 14 residues. Germline V gives CDR1 SGHRS, CDR2 YFSETQ. The CDR3, as DNA: TGCGCCAGCAGGCTTCTACGGAGCACAGATACGCAGTATTTT. It encodes CASRLLRSTDTQYF.

This clonotype came up many times. The V and J genes are TRBV5-5 and TRBJ1-1; 9 positions agree with TRBD1. V trimming: 4 bases; J trimming: 4 bases; junction bases outside the gene matches: 5. CDR3 length: 14 residues. Germline V gene data show CDR1 as SGHKS and CDR2 as YYEKEE (reference sequence). This CDR3 is CASSPGTGFTEAFF. DNA for the CDR3: TGTGCCAGCAGCCCCGGGACAGGGTTCACTGAAGCTTTCTTT.

This clonotype was detected ten times or more. V gene TRBV20-1 combines with J gene TRBJ2-7; the D is unclear. This CDR3 is 16 amino acids long. Germline V lookup: CDR1 DFQATT, CDR2 SNEGSKA (reference sequence). Trimming took off 0 bases at V and 9 bases at J, with 24 bases between the two ends. DNA for the CDR3: TGCAGTGCTAGAGATAGGCAGCCACAACGGTTGGGCGTGCAGTACTTC. Protein sequence: CSARDRQPQRLGVQYF.

The chain has TRBV4-1 and TRBJ2-3; 7 nucleotides line up with TRBD1. Germline loops: CDR1 MGHRA, CDR2 YSYEKL. This CDR3 region has 16 residues. The J segment lost 3 bases and the V segment lost 2 bases, leaving 8 bases of the junction unmatched. CDR3 bases: TGCGCCAGCAGCCAAACCCTTGACAGGGCAACAGATACGCAGTATTTT. Translated, it gives CASSQTLDRATDTQYF.

This clonotype was detected ten times or more. CDR3 region: CASSLSEYAERYF. The CDR3 DNA sequence: TGTGCCAGCAGCTTAAGTGAATACGCAGAACGATATTTT. This chain uses TRBV7-3 with TRBJ1-3; D not resolved. Germline V gene data show CDR1 as SGHTA and CDR2 as FQGTGA. V was pared by 1 base and J by 15 bases, with 16 bases between. This CDR3 has 13 residues.

The rearrangement uses TRBV12-3 or TRBV12-4 and TRBJ2-2; D gene uncertain. The CDR3 totals 17 residues. Between the trimmed V and J ends, which lost 4 bases and 4 bases, there was a span of 19 bases. The CDR3 spells CASSSTSIRRSTGELFF. The CDR3 DNA reads as TGTGCCAGCAGTTCCACCTCTATTAGACGGAGCACCGGGGAGCTGTTTTTT.

V is TRBV18 and J is TRBJ1-3; D is unresolved. V dropped 7 bases and J dropped 0 bases, with 7 bases sitting between them. CDR1 is KGHSH and CDR2 is LQKENI in the germline V gene. The CDR3 is 13 residues long. Here the CDR3 DNA reads TGTGCCAGCTACGGGTTCTCTGGAAACACCATATATTTT. Protein product: CASYGFSGNTIYF.

V and J are TRBV19 and TRBJ2-7; D gene ambiguous. The closer fit of TRBJ2-1 to the DNA end suggests the J call may be wrong. The CDR3 is made up of 13 amino acids. Germline V CDR1 and CDR2: LNHDA, SQIVND (reference sequence). The CDR3 DNA reads as TGTGCCAGTAGTGTAACGTACTCCTACGAGCAGTTCTTC. Its protein is CASSVTYSYEQFF.

This clonotype was recorded many times. The gene calls are TRBV7-2 and TRBJ1-1, with a tentative D call TRBD1 (5 bases). Trimming took off 4 bases at V and 1 base at J, with 10 bases between the two ends. Germline assignment: CDR1 SGHTA and CDR2 FQGNSA. CDR3 size: 14 residues. In DNA form, the CDR3 reads TGTGCCAGCAGCTGGCAGGGTCAGAACACTGAAGCTTTCTTT. This translates into CASSWQGQNTEAFF.

On this clonotype: A much larger clonotype is one base distant, so this may be a read error. The chain uses TRBV9 and TRBJ2-2; 10 positions agree with TRBD2. With 1 base clipped from V and 4 bases from J, the junction kept 7 bases outside the gene matches. The CDR3 totals 17 residues. Germline V gene sequence: CDR1 SGDLS, CDR2 YYNGEE. DNA of the CDR3: TGTGCCAGCAGCGTACCAGCGGGAGGGCCGAGCACCGGGGAGCTGTTTTTT. Its protein is CASSVPAGGPSTGELFF.

The chain recombines TRBV28 with TRBJ2-5; either TRBD1 or TRBD2 may supply D (5 bases each). This CDR3 is 15 amino acids long. V was clipped by 4 bases and J by 0 bases, with 12 bases between them. Germline CDR1 and CDR2: MDHEN and SYDVKM. This CDR3 reads CASSSSGADQETQYF. CDR3 sequence (DNA): TGTGCCAGCAGTTCCTCCGGGGCGGACCAAGAGACCCAGTACTTC.

This clonotype was counted between two and nine times. The CDR3 here is CASNTGGDTEAFF. CDR3 DNA: TGTGCCAGCAATACGGGGGGAGATACTGAAGCTTTCTTT. The chain carries TRBV19 and TRBJ1-1, with D maybe TRBD1 (5 bases). CDR1 LNHDA and CDR2 SQIVND come from the germline V gene (reference sequence). This CDR3 spans 13 amino acids. V was trimmed by 9 bases and J by 5 bases, leaving 16 bases between them.

This clonotype has ten or more counts. This chain connects TRBV20-1 to TRBJ2-1; TRBD2 matches at 13 bases. Germline CDR1 DFQATT, CDR2 SNEGSKA (reference sequence). The CDR3 extends over 14 amino acids. V lost 6 bases, J lost 7 bases, and 6 bases stayed unmatched. CDR3 sequence (DNA): TGCAGTGCGAGTAGACTAGCGGGAGGAAATGAGCAGTTCTTC. This sequence encodes CSASRLAGGNEQFF.

V usage is TRBV25-1 and J usage is TRBJ2-7; perhaps TRBD2 as D (5 bases). The germline V gene encodes CDR1 MGHDK and CDR2 SYGVNS. Trimming took off 5 bases at V and 0 bases at J, with 11 bases between the two ends. The CDR3 runs to 14 residues. The CDR3 sequence is CASSSGKSSYEQYF. CDR3 in DNA: TGTGCCAGCAGTAGCGGTAAGAGCTCCTACGAGCAGTACTTC.

To note about this clonotype: A read error may account for a junction end that differs from germline. The chain is built from TRBV11-2 and TRBJ2-7, with 7 bases aligning to TRBD2. This CDR3 contains 15 residues. Looked up from germline, CDR1 is SGHAT and CDR2 is FQNNGV. Here the CDR3 reads CASSQLAGESYEQHF. In nucleotides, the CDR3 is TGCGCCAGCAGCCAACTGGCGGGAGAGTCCTACGAGCAGCACTTC.

V gene TRBV27 combines with J gene TRBJ2-1; D gene ambiguous. Germline lookup yields CDR1 MNHEY and CDR2 SMNVEV (reference sequence). The germline V and J ends were trimmed by 4 bases and 0 bases, with 13 bases remaining between them. CDR3 length equals 16 residues. CDR3 sequence (DNA): TGTGCCAGCAGTTCGATTGGGCAGAGCTCCTACAATGAGCAGTTCTTC. Residues: CASSSIGQSSYNEQFF.

This clonotype was seen ten or more times. This rearrangement joins TRBV11-3 to TRBJ2-1; D may be TRBD2 (6 bases). There are 13 residues in the CDR3. Germline V lookup: CDR1 SGHNT, CDR2 YENEEA. V lost 6 bases and J 8 bases, leaving 14 bases between the germline ends. DNA of the CDR3: TGTGCCAGCAGACCAACTAGCTCCCATGAGCAGTTCTTC. Translated, it gives CASRPTSSHEQFF.

This clonotype showed up many times. The J gene is TRBJ2-1, the V gene TRBV28, with TRBD1 identical over 8 bases. The CDR3 runs to 15 residues. CDR1 MDHEN and CDR2 SYDVKM come from the germline V gene. Trimming cost V 5 bases and J 2 bases; bases outside gene matches: 5. CDR3 coding DNA: TGTGCCAGCAGTGCGACAGGGGTGGCCTACAATGAGCAGTTCTTC. Protein sequence: CASSATGVAYNEQFF.

The V gene is TRBV6-2 or TRBV6-3, the J gene TRBJ2-7; D is unclear. CDR1 is MNHEY and CDR2 is SVGEGT in the germline V gene. V was shortened by 8 bases and J by 1 base, with 15 bases between the two germline ends. The CDR3 contains 14 residues. This chain's CDR3 is CASRLLLGSYEQYF. The CDR3 bases are TGTGCCAGCCGATTACTCTTGGGATCCTACGAGCAGTACTTC.

This rearrangement joins TRBV4-1 to TRBJ2-2; tentative D call: TRBD2 (5 bases). This CDR3 spans 15 amino acids. The V and J ends lost 5 bases and 14 bases respectively, with 24 bases between them. Per the germline V gene, CDR1 is MGHRA and CDR2 is YSYEKL. CDR3 coding DNA: TGCGCCAGCAGCGGACGTAAGGGCCCCCCGGGGAAACTGTTTTTT. It is translated as CASSGRKGPPGKLFF.

This clonotype appeared many times. The chain is built from TRBV20-1 and TRBJ2-7; D possibly matches TRBD1 or TRBD2 (5 bases each). The CDR3 extends over 14 amino acids. Germline lookup yields CDR1 DFQATT and CDR2 SNEGSKA (reference sequence). V lost 4 bases, J lost 6 bases, and 19 bases lay in between. CDR3 nucleotides: TGCAGTGCTACCGGCCGGGATGGGGCACTCGAGCAGTACTTC. Amino acid sequence: CSATGRDGALEQYF.